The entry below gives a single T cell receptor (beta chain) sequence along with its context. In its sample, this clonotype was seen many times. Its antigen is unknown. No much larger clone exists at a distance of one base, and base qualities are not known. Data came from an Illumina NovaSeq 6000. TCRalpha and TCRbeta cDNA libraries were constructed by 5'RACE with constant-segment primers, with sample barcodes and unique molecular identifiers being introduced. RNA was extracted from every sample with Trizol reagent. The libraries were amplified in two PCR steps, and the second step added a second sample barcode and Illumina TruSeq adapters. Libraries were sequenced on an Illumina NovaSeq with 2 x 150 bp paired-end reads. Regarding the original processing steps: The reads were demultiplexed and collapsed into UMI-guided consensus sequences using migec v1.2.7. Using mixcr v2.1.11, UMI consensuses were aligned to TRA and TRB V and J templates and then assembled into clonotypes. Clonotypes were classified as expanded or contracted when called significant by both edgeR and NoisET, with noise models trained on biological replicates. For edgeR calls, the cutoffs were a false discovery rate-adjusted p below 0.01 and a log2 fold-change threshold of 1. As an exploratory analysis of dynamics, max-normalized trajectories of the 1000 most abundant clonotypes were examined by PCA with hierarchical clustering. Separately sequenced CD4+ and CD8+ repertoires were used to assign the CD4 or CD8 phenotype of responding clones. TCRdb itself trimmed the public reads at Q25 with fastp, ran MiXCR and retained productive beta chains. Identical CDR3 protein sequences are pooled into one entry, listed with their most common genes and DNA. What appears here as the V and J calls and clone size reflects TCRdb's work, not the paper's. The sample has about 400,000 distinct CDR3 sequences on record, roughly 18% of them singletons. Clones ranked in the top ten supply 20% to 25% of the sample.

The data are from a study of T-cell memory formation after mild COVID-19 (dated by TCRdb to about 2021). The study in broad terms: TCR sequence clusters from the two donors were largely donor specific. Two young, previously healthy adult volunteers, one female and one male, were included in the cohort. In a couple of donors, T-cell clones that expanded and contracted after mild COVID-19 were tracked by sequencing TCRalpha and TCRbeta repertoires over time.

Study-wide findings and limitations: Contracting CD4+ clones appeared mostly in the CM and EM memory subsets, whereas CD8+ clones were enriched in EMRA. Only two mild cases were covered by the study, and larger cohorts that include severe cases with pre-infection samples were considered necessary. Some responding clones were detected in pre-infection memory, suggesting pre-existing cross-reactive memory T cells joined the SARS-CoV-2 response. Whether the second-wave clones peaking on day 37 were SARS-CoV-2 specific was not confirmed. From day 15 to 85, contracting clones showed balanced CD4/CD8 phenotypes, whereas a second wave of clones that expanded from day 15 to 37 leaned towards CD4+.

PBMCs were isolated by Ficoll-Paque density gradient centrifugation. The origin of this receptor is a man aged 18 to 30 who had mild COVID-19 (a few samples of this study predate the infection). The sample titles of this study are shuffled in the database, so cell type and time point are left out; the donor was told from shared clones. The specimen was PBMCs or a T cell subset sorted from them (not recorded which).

The DNA sequence is given as TGTGCCAGCAGCACCGACGGGGTAGGGAACTATGGCTACACCTTC. Translation gives CASSTDGVGNYGYTF. Recombination joined TRBV27 with TRBJ1-2; no D gene can be assigned with confidence. Taken from the germline V gene (reference sequence), the CDR1 and CDR2 loops are MNHEY and SMNVEV. The CDR3 holds 15 amino acids from the cysteine to the phenylalanine. Left in the record is the CDR3 DNA by itself, 45 bases read in frame from the first base. Trimming removed 6 bases from V and 2 bases from J, leaving 16 bases between the germline ends.